The 15 T cell receptor beta chains in this list originate from one sample, sequenced in a study of cytomegalovirus exposure and HLA in healthy donors. Amplification used 60 Vbeta primers and 13 Jbeta primers. Data came from immunoSEQ multiplex PCR; TCRdb stores just in-frame clones and leaves some out. This table holds roughly 150,000 clones, around 79% found once. The sequenced sample consisted of PBMCs. The receptor set was obtained from a male donor in good health and CMV-seronegative.

This rearrangement joins TRBV7-2 to TRBJ2-7; 9 nucleotides match TRBD2. The CDR3 runs to 15 residues. V was pared by 2 bases and J by 3 bases, with 5 bases of the junction left unmatched. Germline assignment: CDR1 SGHTA and CDR2 FQGNSA. CDR3 bases: TGTGCCAGCAGCTTAAGGGTTAGCGGGAGCTACGAGCAGTACTTC. Translating gives CASSLRVSGSYEQYF.

The sample holds a few counts of this clone. The J gene is TRBJ1-6, the V gene TRBV4-1; D is unclear. Germline V CDR1 and CDR2: MGHRA, YSYEKL. Trimming stripped 4 bases from V and 3 bases from J, with 13 bases between. This CDR3 spans 16 amino acids. DNA for the CDR3: TGCGCCAGCAGCCCCATTGGCCGGGACTATAATTCACCCCTCCACTTT. Protein sequence: CASSPIGRDYNSPLHF.

The chain combines TRBV7-3 with TRBJ2-1, with a tentative D call TRBD2 (6 bases). The length of the CDR3 is 15 residues. V was cut by 7 bases and J by 4 bases, with 17 bases left in between. Germline V gives CDR1 SGHTA, CDR2 FQGTGA. Here the CDR3 reads CASTPVAEGYNEQFF. CDR3 bases: TGTGCCAGCACCCCAGTAGCGGAGGGATACAATGAGCAGTTCTTC.

There are a few counts of this clone. This chain connects TRBV4-2 to TRBJ1-6; D gene ambiguous. V was pared by 0 bases and J by 10 bases, with 4 bases between. The CDR3 runs 12 residues. In germline, CDR1 is LGHNA, CDR2 YNFKEQ. CDR3 residues: CASSQDSSPLHF. Written as DNA, the CDR3 is TGTGCCAGCAGCCAAGATAGCTCACCCCTCCACTTT.

This chain uses TRBV19 with TRBJ1-3, with D unresolved. V lost 5 bases to trimming and J lost 7 bases, with 9 bases between them. This CDR3 comprises 12 residues. Germline-derived CDR1 and CDR2 are LNHDA and SQIVND (reference sequence). The DNA of the CDR3 is TGTGCCAGTAGTGGTATGGGCAACACCATATATTTT. Translating gives CASSGMGNTIYF. Looking up the rest from reference TRBV19 and TRBJ1-3 gives the full variable domain: DGGITQSPKYLFRKEGQNVTLSCEQNLNHDAMYWYRQDPGQGLRLIYYSQIVNDFQKGDIAEGYSVSREKKESFPLTVTSAQKNPTAFYLCASSGMGNTIYFGEGSWLTVV.

The chain uses TRBV7-6 and TRBJ2-3, with D unresolved. The CDR3 contains 15 residues. The V gene's germline CDR1 is SGHVS and CDR2 FNYEAQ. V lost 6 bases to trimming and J lost 0 bases, with 13 bases between them. For the CDR3, the DNA is TGTGCCAGCAGTTCCCAACTCCTCAGCACAGATACGCAGTATTTT. Amino acid sequence: CASSSQLLSTDTQYF.

The V and J genes are TRBV7-9 and TRBJ2-7; 8 nucleotides align to TRBD1. V dropped 5 bases and J dropped 9; count of bases not matched to a gene: 9. The germline CDR1 and CDR2 sequences are SEHNR and FQNEAQ (reference sequence). The CDR3 has 13 amino acids. The CDR3 reads CASSLDPDRGQYF. CDR3 in DNA: TGTGCCAGCAGCCTCGACCCCGACAGGGGGCAGTACTTC.

The chain combines TRBV5-1 with TRBJ2-3, with D perhaps TRBD2 (6 bases). The V gene lost 0 bases and the J gene lost 0 bases, with 14 bases spanning the gap. The CDR3 totals 17 residues. The germline gives CDR1 SGHRS, CDR2 YFSETQ. The CDR3 DNA follows: TGCGCCAGCAGCTTGGATCCTAGCGCTTCTAGCACAGATACGCAGTATTTT. Translation: CASSLDPSASSTDTQYF.

The sample holds a few counts of this clone. CDR3 bases: TGTGCCAGCAGTGGAATCTCGGGACAGGGGTACGAGCAGTACTTC. Translating it yields CASSGISGQGYEQYF. The chain combines TRBV6-1 with TRBJ2-7, with 10 nucleotides matching TRBD1. With 4 bases clipped from V and 4 bases from J, the junction kept 7 bases outside the gene matches. The germline gives CDR1 MNHNS, CDR2 SASEGT. This CDR3 region has 15 residues.

This clone was seen a few times. J is TRBJ2-1 and V is TRBV9; TRBD2 matches 12 bases. Germline V gene lookup returns CDR1 SGDLS and CDR2 YYNGEE. The V segment lost 3 bases and the J segment 5 bases; nucleotides outside the gene matches: 12. The CDR3 covers 18 residues. CDR3 protein: CASSATLQTSGGHNEQFF. The CDR3 region has the DNA TGTGCCAGCAGCGCCACCCTCCAAACTAGCGGGGGGCACAATGAGCAGTTCTTC.

The genes are TRBV7-8 and TRBJ2-2, with D perhaps TRBD2 (6 bases). CDR3 length: 16 amino acids. V lost 6 bases to trimming and J lost 3 bases, with 17 bases between them. CDR1 and CDR2 from the germline V gene are SGHVS and FQNEAQ. CDR3 protein: CASRVGRGRDTGELFF. As DNA, the CDR3 is TGTGCCAGCAGGGTGGGGCGGGGACGGGACACCGGGGAGCTGTTTTTT.

This chain links TRBV19 with TRBJ1-2; TRBD1 matches at 10 bases. V was clipped by 1 base and J by 8 bases; unmatched bases: 13. Per germline, CDR1 LNHDA and CDR2 SQIVND (reference sequence). This CDR3 is 17 amino acids long. Here the CDR3 DNA reads TGTGCCAGTAGTATAGTAATCGACAGGGGGCAAAAGGACGGCTACACCTTC. Protein sequence: CASSIVIDRGQKDGYTF.

This chain links TRBV27 with TRBJ2-2; 8 bases fit TRBD1. Germline-derived CDR1 and CDR2 are MNHEY and SMNVEV (reference sequence). This CDR3 spans 16 amino acids. V was clipped by 4 bases and J by 5 bases; unmatched bases: 9. The chain's CDR3 is CASSSQGAGRTGELFF. CDR3 sequence (DNA): TGTGCCAGCAGTTCGCAGGGGGCTGGCAGAACCGGGGAGCTGTTTTTT.

The V and J genes are TRBV5-4 and TRBJ1-2; 9 nucleotides agree with TRBD1. Germline V gene sequence: CDR1 SGHNT, CDR2 YYREEE (reference sequence). The CDR3 spans 16 residues. With 0 bases clipped from V and 3 bases from J, the junction kept 6 bases outside the gene matches. The CDR3 region has the DNA TGTGCCAGCAGCTTGGGGACAGGGGCGGCAGACTATGGCTACACCTTC. Protein product: CASSLGTGAADYGYTF.

The CDR3 nucleotides are TGTGCCAGCAGTTACGACGGGGGGTTCTATGGCTACACCTTC. It is translated as CASSYDGGFYGYTF. The chain uses TRBV6-5 and TRBJ1-2; maybe TRBD1 (5 bases). Germline values: CDR1 MNHEY, CDR2 SVGAGI. The germline V and J ends were trimmed by 2 bases and 4 bases, with 11 bases remaining between them. CDR3 length equals 14 residues.